The 18 T cell receptor beta chains below were found in one sample sequenced in a study of Ad26.COV2.S vaccination and SARS-CoV-2 variants. Treatment described: some 20 received Ad26.COV2.S at low or high dose, single or two shots; 5 received placebo; per-sample allocation not given. Collection of the samples took place on day 63 after the first injection of vaccine or placebo. Sequencing used immunoSEQ multiplex PCR; TCRdb keeps in-frame clones, though not all of them. The sample consists of around 270,000 clones, around nine tenths of them appearing once. The sequences come from peripheral blood, collected in a trial of Ad26.COV2.S vaccine versus placebo. Receptor source: a person between 18 and 65 years old who received the Ad26.COV2.S COVID-19 vaccine or a placebo.

The rearrangement uses TRBV15 and TRBJ2-5, with D hard to call. Looked up from germline, CDR1 is LNHNV and CDR2 is YYDKDF (reference sequence). V gave up 1 base and J gave up 5 bases, with 14 bases separating them. CDR3 length equals 15 residues. CDR3 protein: CATSRGQYVRETQYF. For the CDR3, the DNA is TGTGCCACCAGCAGAGGCCAGTATGTTAGGGAGACCCAGTACTTC.

This chain joins TRBV12-3 or TRBV12-4 and TRBJ2-1; D gene ambiguous. The CDR3 runs to 11 residues. V shed 2 bases and J shed 9 bases, with 5 bases lying between them. The CDR3 DNA reads TGTGCCAGCAGTTTAACCACTGAGCAGTTCTTC. Its translation: CASSLTTEQFF.

This clone was recorded a few times. Within the sample, other DNA sequences also encode this same CDR3. The chain is built from TRBV9 and TRBJ2-2; D is uncertain. The CDR3 totals 14 residues. CDR1 SGDLS and CDR2 YYNGEE come from the germline V gene. V shed 0 bases and J shed 1 base, with 4 bases lying between them. The CDR3 here is CASSVGQNTGELFF. The CDR3, as DNA: TGTGCCAGCAGCGTAGGACAGAACACCGGGGAGCTGTTTTTT.

This clone appeared a few times. The gene calls are TRBV4-2 and TRBJ1-5, with a possible D match to TRBD1 (5 bases). Trimming pared 0 bases from V and 0 bases from J, leaving 9 bases between. This CDR3 region has 16 residues. Germline V CDR1 and CDR2: LGHNA, YNFKEQ. The CDR3 is CASSQDRRVSNQPQHF. The CDR3 DNA follows: TGTGCCAGCAGCCAAGATCGCAGGGTTAGCAATCAGCCCCAGCATTTT.

V usage is TRBV9 and J usage is TRBJ2-7, with TRBD1 identical over 7 bases. Germline V gene sequence: CDR1 SGDLS, CDR2 YYNGEE. This CDR3 is built from 13 residues. J was trimmed by 3 bases and V by 3 bases; bases with no gene match: 3. The CDR3 loop reads CASSARGHYEQYF. The CDR3 nucleotides are TGTGCCAGCAGCGCGAGGGGGCACTACGAGCAGTACTTC. Using reference TRBV9 and TRBJ2-7 for the parts outside the CDR3, the full variable domain is DSGVTQTPKHLITATGQRVTLRCSPRSGDLSVYWYQQSLDQGLQFLIQYYNGEERAKGNILERFSAQQFPDLHSELNLSSLELGDSALYFCASSARGHYEQYFGPGTRLTVT.

This clone showed up just a few times. The CDR3 bases are TGTGCAAGTCGCTTAGTCGCTTGGGACAGGGAGAGCTCTGGGGCCAACGTCCTGACTTTC. Translated, it gives CASRLVAWDRESSGANVLTF. The J gene is TRBJ2-6, the V gene TRBV12-2; the D call TRBD1 from the table was never checked on the DNA. TRBV12-2 counts as a pseudogene. This CDR3 region has 20 residues.

The J gene is TRBJ2-2, the V gene TRBV18, with no clear D. This CDR3 region has 15 residues. The germline V gene encodes CDR1 KGHSH and CDR2 LQKENI. V lost 8 bases, J lost 0 bases, and 13 bases lay in between. CDR3 residues: CASRPLVSNTGELFF. In DNA form, the CDR3 reads TGTGCCAGCCGGCCCCTAGTGTCGAACACCGGGGAGCTGTTTTTT.

This chain uses TRBV11-3 with TRBJ2-3; 11 nucleotides agree with TRBD2. V gave up 0 bases and J gave up 0 bases; unmatched junction bases: 2. This CDR3 comprises 17 residues. Germline V CDR1 and CDR2: SGHNT, YENEEA. In DNA, the CDR3 is TGTGCCAGCAGCTTAGAGCCTAGCGGGGGGAGCACAGATACGCAGTATTTT. Protein sequence: CASSLEPSGGSTDTQYF.

The genes are TRBV5-5 and TRBJ2-7; D is perhaps TRBD1 (5 bases). CDR3 size: 15 residues. The germline V gene has CDR1 SGHKS and CDR2 YYEKEE (reference sequence). V dropped 2 bases and J dropped 2 bases, with 14 bases sitting between them. The chain's CDR3 is CASSFSFQGAYEQYF. The CDR3 DNA reads TGTGCCAGCAGCTTCAGTTTTCAGGGCGCCTACGAGCAGTACTTC.

The chain employs TRBV4-1 and TRBJ2-5, with 7 bases aligning to TRBD1. Germline V lookup: CDR1 MGHRA, CDR2 YSYEKL. The CDR3 contains 14 residues. V was clipped by 3 bases and J by 5 bases; unmatched bases: 6. CDR3 DNA sequence: TGCGCCAGCAGCCAGAACAGGGGACCTGAGACCCAGTACTTC. Protein product: CASSQNRGPETQYF.

The sample holds one count of this clone. This chain's CDR3 is CASSFGDYSNQPQHF. CDR3 bases: TGTGCCAGCAGCTTCGGGGATTATAGCAATCAGCCCCAGCATTTT. The chain combines TRBV7-9 with TRBJ1-5; D is unresolved. V was shortened by 3 bases and J by 0 bases, with 9 bases between the two germline ends. This CDR3 contains 15 residues. Germline CDR1 reads SEHNR; CDR2 reads FQNEAQ (reference sequence).

This clone has only one observation. The CDR3 protein is CASSQGASGTMNEQFF. CDR3 bases: TGCGCCAGCAGCCAGGGAGCGAGCGGGACGATGAATGAGCAGTTCTTC. The chain joins TRBV4-3 to TRBJ2-1, with TRBD2 matching over 7 bases. The V gene's germline CDR1 is LGHNA and CDR2 YSLEER. J gave up 7 bases and V 3 bases, and 12 bases lay outside the gene matches. This CDR3 has 16 amino acids.

This clone was observed a few times. V and J are TRBV19 and TRBJ1-5; a weak D match, TRBD1 (6 bases). The germline V and J ends were trimmed by 6 bases and 7 bases, with 16 bases remaining between them. The length of the CDR3 is 14 residues. CDR1 LNHDA and CDR2 SQIVND come from the germline V gene (reference sequence). The CDR3 bases are TGTGCCAGTAGCCCCGAAGGGGACAACCAGCCCCAGCATTTT. Residues: CASSPEGDNQPQHF. Supplemented by reference TRBV19 and TRBJ1-5, the full variable domain reads DGGITQSPKYLFRKEGQNVTLSCEQNLNHDAMYWYRQDPGQGLRLIYYSQIVNDFQKGDIAEGYSVSREKKESFPLTVTSAQKNPTAFYLCASSPEGDNQPQHFGDGTRLSIL.

This clone was recorded a few times. The chain links TRBV7-3 to TRBJ2-2; D may be TRBD2 (6 bases). With 0 bases removed from V and 5 bases from J, the gap between germline ends came to 13 bases. Looked up from germline, CDR1 is SGHTA and CDR2 is FQGTGA. The CDR3 extends over 16 amino acids. The CDR3 nucleotides read TGTGCCAGCAGCTTAACGGCCGGGGGAAGGACCGGGGAGCTGTTTTTT. It translates to CASSLTAGGRTGELFF.

The chain employs TRBV5-4 and TRBJ1-1; D is possibly TRBD1 (6 bases). The germline V gene has CDR1 SGHNT and CDR2 YYREEE (reference sequence). This CDR3 is built from 15 residues. With 3 bases removed from V and 1 base from J, the gap between germline ends came to 13 bases. The CDR3 DNA sequence: TGTGCCAGCAGCTCAACCGGGACAAGGAACACTGAAGCTTTCTTT. Its translation: CASSSTGTRNTEAFF. Drawing the rest from reference TRBV5-4 and TRBJ1-1, the complete variable domain is ETGVTQSPTHLIKTRGQQVTLRCSSQSGHNTVSWYQQALGQGPQFIFQYYREEENGRGNFPPRFSGLQFPNYSSELNVNALELDDSALYLCASSSTGTRNTEAFFGQGTRLTVV.

The gene calls are TRBV5-1 and TRBJ1-4; 7 nucleotides line up with TRBD1. V was clipped by 3 bases and J by 8 bases; unmatched bases: 4. The CDR3 extends over 13 amino acids. Looked up from germline, CDR1 is SGHRS and CDR2 is YFSETQ. CDR3 loop: CASSWTGSEKLFF. The CDR3, as DNA: TGCGCCAGCAGCTGGACAGGCTCCGAAAAACTGTTTTTT.

A few counts support this clone. The rearrangement uses TRBV27 and TRBJ1-6; TRBD1 agrees at 8 bases. There are 13 residues in the CDR3. V was pared by 5 bases and J by 15 bases, with 9 bases of the junction left unmatched. CDR1 and CDR2 (germline): MNHEY, SMNVEV (reference sequence). The CDR3 DNA reads as TGTGCCAGCAGTCCAGGGACAGGCCTAGGCCTCCACTTT. This translates into CASSPGTGLGLHF.

The CDR3 protein is CASSPRLAHNEQFF. CDR3 bases: TGTGCCAGCAGCCCAAGACTGGCCCACAATGAGCAGTTCTTC. J is TRBJ2-1 and V is TRBV4-2; unclear D gene. Germline V gene lookup returns CDR1 LGHNA and CDR2 YNFKEQ. This CDR3 comprises 14 residues. With 4 bases removed from V and 5 bases from J, the gap between germline ends came to 12 bases.